Listed below are T cell receptor beta chains from one sample, sequenced in a study of long-term antiretroviral therapy in people with HIV. Only in-frame clones appear in the TCRdb table, and some are missing; sequencing was by immunoSEQ multiplex PCR. The sample has 25,000 to 35,000 clones; more than 80% are singletons. Sample: unsorted PBMCs, taken about 5.2 years after starting antiretroviral therapy. The source is a woman in her forties with HIV. CDR3s include the opening cysteine and the closing phenylalanine or tryptophan. Fields, in order: D gene, V gene, clone size, J gene, CDR3 protein, CDR3 DNA. A D gene is named only where the DNA matches it firmly. Only part of the rows carry a size: once, few, many, or a class if the clone is expanded.

d_call: NA; v_call: TRBV6-1; clone_size: NA; j_call: TRBJ1-5; cdr3_aa: CASSEGEGNQPQHF; cdr3_nt: TGTGCCAGCAGTGAAGGGGAGGGCAATCAGCCCCAGCATTTT
d_call: TRBD2; v_call: TRBV4-3; clone_size: NA; j_call: TRBJ2-7; cdr3_aa: CASSLGTSGSYEQYF; cdr3_nt: TGCGCCAGCAGCCTGGGGACTAGCGGCTCCTACGAGCAGTACTTC
d_call: NA; v_call: TRBV7-2; clone_size: NA; j_call: TRBJ1-1; cdr3_aa: CASRSMNTEAFF; cdr3_nt: TGTGCCAGCAGGTCCATGAACACTGAAGCTTTCTTT
d_call: NA; v_call: TRBV18; clone_size: once; j_call: TRBJ2-7; cdr3_aa: CASSPPSAKAYEQYF; cdr3_nt: TGTGCCAGCTCACCACCAAGCGCTAAAGCCTACGAGCAGTACTTC
d_call: NA; v_call: TRBV5-4; clone_size: few; j_call: TRBJ2-7; cdr3_aa: CASSLGSRPYEQYF; cdr3_nt: TGTGCCAGCAGCTTGGGAAGCCGCCCCTACGAGCAGTACTTC
d_call: NA; v_call: TRBV6-5; clone_size: NA; j_call: TRBJ2-2; cdr3_aa: CASRPQVRDTGELFF; cdr3_nt: TGTGCCAGCAGGCCCCAGGTTAGGGACACCGGGGAGCTGTTTTTT
d_call: TRBD2; v_call: TRBV7-9; clone_size: once; j_call: TRBJ2-3; cdr3_aa: CASRGTSLTDTQYF; cdr3_nt: TGTGCCAGCCGCGGGACTAGTCTAACAGATACGCAGTATTTT
d_call: NA; v_call: TRBV13; clone_size: once; j_call: TRBJ2-3; cdr3_aa: CASSFVIPGGTDTQYF; cdr3_nt: TGTGCCAGCAGCTTTGTTATACCGGGGGGCACAGATACGCAGTATTTT
d_call: NA; v_call: TRBV27; clone_size: NA; j_call: TRBJ1-2; cdr3_aa: CASSLDRAGGYGYTF; cdr3_nt: TGTGCCAGCAGTTTAGATCGGGCGGGGGGGTATGGCTACACCTTC
d_call: NA; v_call: TRBV5-1; clone_size: NA; j_call: TRBJ2-3; cdr3_aa: CASSRGGYTDTQYF; cdr3_nt: TGCGCCAGCAGCCGGGGCGGGTACACAGATACGCAGTATTTT
d_call: NA; v_call: TRBV5-4; clone_size: NA; j_call: TRBJ1-2; cdr3_aa: CASSLMGELLAGYTF; cdr3_nt: TGTGCCAGCAGCTTAATGGGAGAACTTCTGGCCGGCTACACCTTC
d_call: TRBD2; v_call: TRBV6-1; clone_size: NA; j_call: TRBJ2-5; cdr3_aa: CASSEVASGSWETQYF; cdr3_nt: TGTGCCAGCAGTGAAGTGGCTAGCGGGAGTTGGGAGACCCAGTACTTC
d_call: TRBD2; v_call: TRBV6-6; clone_size: NA; j_call: TRBJ2-7; cdr3_aa: CASSTGTSGRINEQYF; cdr3_nt: TGTGCCAGCAGTACCGGGACTAGCGGGAGAATCAACGAGCAGTACTTC
d_call: TRBD1; v_call: TRBV7-2; clone_size: NA; j_call: TRBJ1-2; cdr3_aa: CASSGSPGGINYGYTF; cdr3_nt: TGTGCCAGCAGCGGCTCTCCAGGGGGGATCAACTATGGCTACACCTTC
d_call: NA; v_call: TRBV5-1; clone_size: few; j_call: TRBJ2-7; cdr3_aa: CASSVQAIPLYEQYF; cdr3_nt: TGCGCCAGCAGCGTTCAGGCGATCCCTCTCTACGAGCAGTACTTC